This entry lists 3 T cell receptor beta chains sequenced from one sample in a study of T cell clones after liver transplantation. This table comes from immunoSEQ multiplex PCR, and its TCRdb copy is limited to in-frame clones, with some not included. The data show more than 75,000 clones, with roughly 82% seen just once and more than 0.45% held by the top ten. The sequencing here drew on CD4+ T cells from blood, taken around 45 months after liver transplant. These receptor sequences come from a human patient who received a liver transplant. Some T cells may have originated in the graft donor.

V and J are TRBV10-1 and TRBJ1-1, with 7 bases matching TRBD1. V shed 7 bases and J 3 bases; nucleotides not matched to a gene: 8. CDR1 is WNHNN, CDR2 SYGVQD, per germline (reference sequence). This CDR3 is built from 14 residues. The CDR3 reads CASKMGQKDTEAFF. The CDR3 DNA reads TGCGCCAGCAAGATGGGACAGAAAGACACTGAAGCTTTCTTT.

This CDR3 is CASSSGGTGANVLTF. In nucleotides, the CDR3 is TGTGCCAGCAGCTCGGGGGGAACTGGGGCCAACGTCCTGACTTTC. This rearrangement joins TRBV7-2 to TRBJ2-6, with 7 bases matching TRBD2. V gave up 4 bases and J gave up 2 bases; unmatched junction bases: 2. Germline V gene lookup returns CDR1 SGHTA and CDR2 FQGNSA. The CDR3 has 15 residues.

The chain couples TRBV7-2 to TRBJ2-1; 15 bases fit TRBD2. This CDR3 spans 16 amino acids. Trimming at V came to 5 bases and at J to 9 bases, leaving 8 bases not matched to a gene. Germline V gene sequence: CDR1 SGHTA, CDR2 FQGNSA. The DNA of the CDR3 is TGTGCCAGCAGCCCCCAGGGACTAGCGGGAGGTATTGAGCAGTTCTTC. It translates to CASSPQGLAGGIEQFF.